The 7 T cell receptor beta chains listed next were all sequenced from one sample in a study of cytomegalovirus exposure and HLA in healthy donors. Some clones are missing from TCRdb's copy, which holds only in-frame ones; the method was immunoSEQ multiplex PCR. The data hold approximately 73,000 clones, with approximately 95% observed a single time. The sequencing input was PBMCs. These TCRs come from a man aged 18 to 35 in good health and CMV-seronegative.

The rearrangement uses TRBV6-4 and TRBJ2-3; D unresolved. Trimming cost V 3 bases and J 2 bases, with 9 bases left between them. The CDR3 is 14 amino acids. Germline-derived CDR1 and CDR2 are MRHNA and SNTAGT. In DNA form, the CDR3 reads TGTGCCAGCAGTGAGCAGTCATTCACAGATACGCAGTATTTT. This sequence encodes CASSEQSFTDTQYF.

The gene calls are TRBV18 and TRBJ1-1; maybe TRBD1 (6 bases). Deletions cut 6 bases from V and 1 base from J, with 18 bases between. The V gene's germline CDR1 is KGHSH and CDR2 LQKENI. The CDR3 loop spans 16 amino acids. CDR3: CASSPVGGERNTEAFF. CDR3 bases: TGTGCCAGCTCCCCAGTAGGGGGAGAGAGGAACACTGAAGCTTTCTTT.

This clone was detected once. This CDR3 is CASSQLGGGYTF. In nucleotides, the CDR3 is TGTGCCAGCAGCCAGCTTGGGGGCGGCTACACCTTC. This chain connects TRBV6-5 to TRBJ1-2, with D perhaps TRBD1 (6 bases). The ends were cut back, 6 bases at V and 8 bases at J, with 13 bases in the middle. Germline CDR1 and CDR2: MNHEY and SVGAGI. CDR3 length equals 12 residues.

V gene TRBV29-1 combines with J gene TRBJ1-1; perhaps TRBD1 as D (6 bases). The CDR3 loop spans 13 amino acids. Trimming stripped 2 bases from V and 10 bases from J, with 17 bases between. In germline, CDR1 is SQVTM, CDR2 ANQGSEA. CDR3 amino acids: CSVEPRETGGAFF. The DNA of the CDR3 is TGCAGCGTTGAACCTCGAGAGACAGGAGGAGCTTTCTTT.

This clone is a singleton in its sample. V is TRBV7-8 and J is TRBJ1-3, with D perhaps matching TRBD1 (6 bases). V shed 5 bases and J shed 0 bases, with 14 bases lying between them. The CDR3 is 16 residues long. Germline CDR1 SGHVS, CDR2 FQNEAQ. This chain's CDR3 is CASSNRTANSGNTIYF. In DNA, the CDR3 is TGTGCCAGCAGCAATAGGACAGCGAACTCTGGAAACACCATATATTTT.

This clone was counted a single time. The chain carries TRBV4-1 and TRBJ1-3, with a weak D call TRBD1 (6 bases). Deletions cut 0 bases from V and 8 bases from J, with 14 bases between. The CDR3 runs to 15 residues. Germline assignment: CDR1 MGHRA and CDR2 YSYEKL. CDR3 sequence (DNA): TGCGCCAGCAGCCAAGAGGGTCACAGGGATTACACCATATATTTT. The encoded protein is CASSQEGHRDYTIYF.

The gene calls are TRBV2 and TRBJ1-5; D is ambiguous. V was trimmed by 1 base and J by 0 bases, leaving 7 bases between them. The V gene's germline CDR1 is SNHLY and CDR2 FYNNEI. CDR3 length: 15 residues. CDR3 protein: CASSEGGYSNQPQHF. The CDR3 coding sequence is TGTGCCAGCAGTGAAGGAGGGTATAGCAATCAGCCCCAGCATTTT.